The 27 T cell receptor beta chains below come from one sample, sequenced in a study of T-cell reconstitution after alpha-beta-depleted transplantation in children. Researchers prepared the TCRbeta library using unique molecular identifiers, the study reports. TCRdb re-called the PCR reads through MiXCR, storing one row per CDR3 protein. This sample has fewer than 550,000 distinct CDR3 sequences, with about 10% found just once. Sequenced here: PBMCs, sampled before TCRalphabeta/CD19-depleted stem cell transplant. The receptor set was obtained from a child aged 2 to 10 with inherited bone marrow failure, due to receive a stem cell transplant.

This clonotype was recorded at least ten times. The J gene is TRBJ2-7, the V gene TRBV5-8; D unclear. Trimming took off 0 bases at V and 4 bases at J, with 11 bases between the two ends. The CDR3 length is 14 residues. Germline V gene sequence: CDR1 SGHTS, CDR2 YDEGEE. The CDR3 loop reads CASSLGQKTYEQYF. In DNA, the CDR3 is TGTGCCAGCAGCTTGGGGCAGAAAACTTACGAGCAGTACTTC. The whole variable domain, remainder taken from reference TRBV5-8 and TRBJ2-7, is EAGVTQSPTHLIKTRGQQATLRCSPISGHTSVYWYQQALGLGLQFLLWYDEGEERNRGNFPPRFSGRQFPNYSSELNVNALELEDSALYLCASSLGQKTYEQYFGPGTRLTVT.

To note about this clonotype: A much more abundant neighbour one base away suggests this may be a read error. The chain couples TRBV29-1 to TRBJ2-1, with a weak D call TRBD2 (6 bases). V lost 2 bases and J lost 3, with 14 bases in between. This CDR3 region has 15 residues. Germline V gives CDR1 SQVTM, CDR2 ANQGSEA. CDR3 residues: CSVELAWSFYNEQFF. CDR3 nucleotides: TGCAGCGTTGAACTAGCGTGGAGCTTCTACAATGAGCAGTTCTTC.

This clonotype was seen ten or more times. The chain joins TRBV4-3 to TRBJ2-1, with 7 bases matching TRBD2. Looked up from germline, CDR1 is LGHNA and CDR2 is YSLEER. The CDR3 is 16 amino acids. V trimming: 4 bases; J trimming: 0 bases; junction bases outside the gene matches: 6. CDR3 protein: CASSPRLAVSYNEQFF. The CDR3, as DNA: TGCGCCAGCAGCCCTAGACTAGCCGTCTCCTACAATGAGCAGTTCTTC.

CDR3 bases: TGCGCCAGCAGAAGGGTAGATAATGAAAAACTGTTTTTT. Translated: CASRRVDNEKLFF. The chain links TRBV4-1 to TRBJ1-4; D is unclear. Between the trimmed V and J ends, which lost 6 bases and 4 bases, there was a span of 9 bases. Germline CDR1 and CDR2: MGHRA and YSYEKL. The CDR3 length is 13 residues.

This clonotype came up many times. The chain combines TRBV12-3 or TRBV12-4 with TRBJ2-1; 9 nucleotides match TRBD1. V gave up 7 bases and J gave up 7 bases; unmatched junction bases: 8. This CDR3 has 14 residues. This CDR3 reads CASTPTGGENEQFF. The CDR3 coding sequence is TGTGCCAGCACCCCGACAGGGGGTGAGAATGAGCAGTTCTTC.

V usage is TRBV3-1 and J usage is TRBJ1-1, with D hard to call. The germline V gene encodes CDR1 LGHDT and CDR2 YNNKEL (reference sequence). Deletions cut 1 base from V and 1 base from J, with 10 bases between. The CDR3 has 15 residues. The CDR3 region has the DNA TGTGCCAGCAGCCAAGGCACGCGGGCGAACACTGAAGCTTTCTTT. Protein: CASSQGTRANTEAFF. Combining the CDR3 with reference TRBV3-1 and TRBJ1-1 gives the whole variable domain DTAVSQTPKYLVTQMGNDKSIKCEQNLGHDTMYWYKQDSKKFLKIMFSYNNKELIINETVPNRFSPKSPDKAHLNLHINSLELGDSAVYFCASSQGTRANTEAFFGQGTRLTVV.

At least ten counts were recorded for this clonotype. The CDR3 loop is CSARKLGLAVTSSGANVLTF. CDR3 sequence (DNA): TGCAGTGCTAGAAAGTTGGGACTAGCGGTAACTTCCTCTGGGGCCAACGTCCTGACTTTC. The chain combines TRBV20-1 with TRBJ2-6, with 11 positions matching TRBD2. V was pared by 2 bases and J by 0 bases, with 12 bases of the junction left unmatched. Germline V gene lookup returns CDR1 DFQATT and CDR2 SNEGSKA (reference sequence). This CDR3 comprises 20 residues.

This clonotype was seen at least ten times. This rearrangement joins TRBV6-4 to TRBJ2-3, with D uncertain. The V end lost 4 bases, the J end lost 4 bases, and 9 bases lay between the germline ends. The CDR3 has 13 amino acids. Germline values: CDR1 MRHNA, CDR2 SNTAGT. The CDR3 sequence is CASSVERSDTQYF. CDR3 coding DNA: TGTGCCAGCAGTGTAGAGAGGTCAGATACGCAGTATTTT.

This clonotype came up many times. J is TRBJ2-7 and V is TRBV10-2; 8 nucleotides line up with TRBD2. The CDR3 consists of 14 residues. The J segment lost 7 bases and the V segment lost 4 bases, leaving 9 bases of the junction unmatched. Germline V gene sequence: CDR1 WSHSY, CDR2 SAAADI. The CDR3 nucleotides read TGCGCCAGCAGTGTTCAGCGGGAGAGGGGGGAGCAGTACTTC. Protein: CASSVQRERGEQYF.

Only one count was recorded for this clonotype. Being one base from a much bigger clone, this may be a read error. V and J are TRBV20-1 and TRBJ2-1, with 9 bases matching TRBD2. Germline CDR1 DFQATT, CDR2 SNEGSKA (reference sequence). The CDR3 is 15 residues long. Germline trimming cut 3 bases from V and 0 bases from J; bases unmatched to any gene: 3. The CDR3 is CSASHSGSSYNEQFF. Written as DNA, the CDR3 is TGCAGTGCTAGCCATAGCGGGAGCTCCTACAATGAGCAGTTCTTC.

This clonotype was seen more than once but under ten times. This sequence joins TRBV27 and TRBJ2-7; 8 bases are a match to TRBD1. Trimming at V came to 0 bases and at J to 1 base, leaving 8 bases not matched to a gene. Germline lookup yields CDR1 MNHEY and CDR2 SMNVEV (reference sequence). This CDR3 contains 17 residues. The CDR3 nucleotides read TGTGCCAGCAGTTTATCGACAGGGGCCGGGCTTTCCTACGAGCAGTACTTC. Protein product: CASSLSTGAGLSYEQYF.

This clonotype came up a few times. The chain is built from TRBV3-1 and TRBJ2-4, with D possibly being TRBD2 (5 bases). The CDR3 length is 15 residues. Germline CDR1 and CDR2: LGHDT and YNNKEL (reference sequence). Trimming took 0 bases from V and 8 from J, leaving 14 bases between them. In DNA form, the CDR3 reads TGTGCCAGCAGCCAAGACCGGGAAAGAGGTGACATTCAGTACTTC. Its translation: CASSQDRERGDIQYF. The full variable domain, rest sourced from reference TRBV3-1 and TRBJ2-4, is DTAVSQTPKYLVTQMGNDKSIKCEQNLGHDTMYWYKQDSKKFLKIMFSYNNKELIINETVPNRFSPKSPDKAHLNLHINSLELGDSAVYFCASSQDRERGDIQYFGAGTRLSVL.

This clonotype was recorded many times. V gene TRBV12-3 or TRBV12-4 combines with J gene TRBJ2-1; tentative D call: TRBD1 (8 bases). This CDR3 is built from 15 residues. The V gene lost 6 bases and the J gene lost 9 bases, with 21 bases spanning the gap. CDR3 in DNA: TGTGCCAGCAGCCTAGACAGGGGAGGGGTCAGTGAGCAGTTCTTC. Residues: CASSLDRGGVSEQFF.

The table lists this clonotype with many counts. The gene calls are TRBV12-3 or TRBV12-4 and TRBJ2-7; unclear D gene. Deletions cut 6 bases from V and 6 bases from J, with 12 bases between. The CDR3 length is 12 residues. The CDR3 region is CASSYSEAEQYF. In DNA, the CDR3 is TGTGCCAGCAGCTACTCCGAGGCCGAGCAGTACTTC.

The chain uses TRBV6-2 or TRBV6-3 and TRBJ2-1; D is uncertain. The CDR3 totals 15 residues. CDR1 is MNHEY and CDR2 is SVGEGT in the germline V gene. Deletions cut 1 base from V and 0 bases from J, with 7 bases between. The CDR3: CASSYFSSSYNEQFF. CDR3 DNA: TGTGCCAGCAGTTACTTCTCAAGCTCCTACAATGAGCAGTTCTTC.

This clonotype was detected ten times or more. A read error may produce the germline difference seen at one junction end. The CDR3 DNA reads as TGTGCCAGCAGTTACGGCCTATCCTCCAATGAGCAGTTCTTC. Its translation: CASSYGLSSNEQFF. The gene calls are TRBV6-2 or TRBV6-3 and TRBJ2-1; D gene unclear. Germline CDR1 reads MNHEY; CDR2 reads SVGEGT. This CDR3 is 14 amino acids long.

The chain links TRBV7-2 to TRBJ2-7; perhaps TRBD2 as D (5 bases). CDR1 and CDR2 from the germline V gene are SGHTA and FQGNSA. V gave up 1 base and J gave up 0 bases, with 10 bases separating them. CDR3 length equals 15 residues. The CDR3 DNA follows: TGTGCCAGCAGCTTAGTCGGCGCGGGCTCCTACGAGCAGTACTTC. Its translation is CASSLVGAGSYEQYF.

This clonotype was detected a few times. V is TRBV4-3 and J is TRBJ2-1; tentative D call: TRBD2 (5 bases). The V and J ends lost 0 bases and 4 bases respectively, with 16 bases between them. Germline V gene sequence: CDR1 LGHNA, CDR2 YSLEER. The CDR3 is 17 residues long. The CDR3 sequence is CASSQDRDAWGYNEQFF. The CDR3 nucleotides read TGCGCCAGCAGCCAAGATCGGGATGCCTGGGGTTACAATGAGCAGTTCTTC.

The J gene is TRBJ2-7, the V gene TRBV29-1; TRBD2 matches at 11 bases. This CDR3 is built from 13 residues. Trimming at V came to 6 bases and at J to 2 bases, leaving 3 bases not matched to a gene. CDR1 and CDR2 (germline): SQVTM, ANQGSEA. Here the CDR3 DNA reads TGCAGCGTGCTGACTAGCGGGACCTACGAGCAGTACTTC. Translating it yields CSVLTSGTYEQYF.

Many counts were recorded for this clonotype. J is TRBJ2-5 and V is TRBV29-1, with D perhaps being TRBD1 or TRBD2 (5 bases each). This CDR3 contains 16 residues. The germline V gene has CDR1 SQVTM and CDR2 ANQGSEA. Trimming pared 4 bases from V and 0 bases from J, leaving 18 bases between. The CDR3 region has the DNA TGCAGCGTTGTGGGGACGGCCGGGGCAGACCAAGAGACCCAGTACTTC. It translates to CSVVGTAGADQETQYF.

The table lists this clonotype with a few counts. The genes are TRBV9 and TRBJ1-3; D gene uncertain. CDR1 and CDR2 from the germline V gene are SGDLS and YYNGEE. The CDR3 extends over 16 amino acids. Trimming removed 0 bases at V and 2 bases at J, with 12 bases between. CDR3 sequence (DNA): TGTGCCAGCAGCGTAGACTTTCAGGAGGCTGGAAACACCATATATTTT. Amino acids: CASSVDFQEAGNTIYF.

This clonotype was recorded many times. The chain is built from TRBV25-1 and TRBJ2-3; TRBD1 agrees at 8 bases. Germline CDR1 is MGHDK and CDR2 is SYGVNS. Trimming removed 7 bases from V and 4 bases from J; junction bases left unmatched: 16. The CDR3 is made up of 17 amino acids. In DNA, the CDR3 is TGTGCCAGCAATGACCTAATTGAGACAGGGGCCCCAGATACGCAGTATTTT. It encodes CASNDLIETGAPDTQYF.

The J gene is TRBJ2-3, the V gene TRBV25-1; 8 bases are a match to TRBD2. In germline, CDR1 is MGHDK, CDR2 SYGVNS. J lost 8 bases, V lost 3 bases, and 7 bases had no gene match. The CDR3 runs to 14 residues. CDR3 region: CASSDRLAGFTQYF. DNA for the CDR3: TGTGCCAGCAGTGACCGTCTAGCGGGCTTTACGCAGTATTTT.

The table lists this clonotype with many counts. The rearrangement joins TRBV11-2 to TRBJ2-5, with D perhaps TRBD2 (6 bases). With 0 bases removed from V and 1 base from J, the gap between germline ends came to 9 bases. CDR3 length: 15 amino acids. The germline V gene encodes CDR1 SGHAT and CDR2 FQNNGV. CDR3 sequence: CASSLEGRPQETQYF. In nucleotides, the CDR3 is TGTGCCAGCAGCTTAGAGGGGAGGCCCCAAGAGACCCAGTACTTC.

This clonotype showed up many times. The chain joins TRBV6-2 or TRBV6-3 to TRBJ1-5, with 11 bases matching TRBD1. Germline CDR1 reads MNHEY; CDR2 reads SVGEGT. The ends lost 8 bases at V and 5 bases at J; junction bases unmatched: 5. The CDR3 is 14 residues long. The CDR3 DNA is TGTGCCAGCGCCTGGGACAGGGGGTATCAGCCCCAGCATTTT. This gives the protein CASAWDRGYQPQHF.

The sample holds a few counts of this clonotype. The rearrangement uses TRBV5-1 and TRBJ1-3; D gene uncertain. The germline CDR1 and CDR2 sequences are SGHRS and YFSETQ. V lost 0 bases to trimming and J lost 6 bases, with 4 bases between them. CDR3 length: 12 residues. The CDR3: CASSLDLNTIYF. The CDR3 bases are TGCGCCAGCAGCTTGGATCTAAACACCATATATTTT.

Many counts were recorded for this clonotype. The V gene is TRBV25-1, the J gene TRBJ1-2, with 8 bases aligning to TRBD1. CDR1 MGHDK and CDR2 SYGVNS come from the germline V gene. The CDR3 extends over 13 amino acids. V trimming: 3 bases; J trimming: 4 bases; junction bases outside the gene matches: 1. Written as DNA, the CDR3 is TGTGCCAGCAGTGAGACAGGGGCCTATGGCTACACCTTC. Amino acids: CASSETGAYGYTF.